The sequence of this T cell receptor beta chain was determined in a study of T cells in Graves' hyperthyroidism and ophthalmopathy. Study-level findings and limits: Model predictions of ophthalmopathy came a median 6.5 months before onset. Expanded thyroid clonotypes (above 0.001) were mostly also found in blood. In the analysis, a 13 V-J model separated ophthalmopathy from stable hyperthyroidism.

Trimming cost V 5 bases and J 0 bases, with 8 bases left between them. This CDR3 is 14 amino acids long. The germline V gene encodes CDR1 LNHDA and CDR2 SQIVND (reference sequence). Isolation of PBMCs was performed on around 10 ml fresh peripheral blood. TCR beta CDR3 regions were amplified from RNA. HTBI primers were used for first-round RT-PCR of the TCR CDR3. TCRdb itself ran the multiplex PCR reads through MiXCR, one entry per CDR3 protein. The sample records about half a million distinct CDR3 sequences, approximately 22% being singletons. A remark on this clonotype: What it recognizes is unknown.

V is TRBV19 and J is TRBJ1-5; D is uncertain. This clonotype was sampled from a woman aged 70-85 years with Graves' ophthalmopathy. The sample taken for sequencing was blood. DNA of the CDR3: TGTGCCAGTAGTGGTGTACATAGCAATCAGCCCCAGCATTTT. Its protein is CASSGVHSNQPQHF.